This T cell receptor beta chain was retrieved from a study of radiotherapy plus CTLA-4 blockade in lung cancer. Study-wide results and limits: In blood, TCR clones derived from the tumor expanded after radiotherapy plus ipilimumab.

V was cut by 6 bases and J by 8 bases, with 17 bases left in between. The germline CDR1 and CDR2 sequences are SGHDT and YYEEEE. The CDR3 totals 13 residues. Points on this clone: The antigen is not known. Distinct nucleotide sequences in the sample also encode this CDR3.

TCRdb's copy holds only in-frame clones and misses some; the assay was immunoSEQ multiplex PCR. The sample carries 45,000 or so clones, roughly two thirds recorded once. The chain recombines TRBV5-6 with TRBJ1-2; possibly TRBD1 for D (5 bases). The sequence was collected from a human donor with non-small cell lung cancer who had a complete response to radiotherapy plus ipilimumab. The starting material was peripheral blood, obtained from a patient treated with radiotherapy plus ipilimumab. CDR3 coding DNA: TGTGCCAGCACCCTGCGGGGGGGGTACGGCTACACCTTC. Protein sequence: CASTLRGGYGYTF.